A selection of T cell receptor beta chains follows, all from one sample in a study of identical twins. MiXCR, run by TCRdb on the 5' RACE reads, gives a single entry per CDR3 protein. The sample contains fewer than 250,000 distinct CDR3 sequences, about 7% of which appear only once. This sample also belongs to another study, concerning yellow fever vaccine responses in identical twins.

The sequenced sample consisted of memory (CD45RO+) T cells sorted from blood. These receptor sequences come from a woman between 18 and 30 years old in good health. CDR3s include the opening cysteine and the closing phenylalanine or tryptophan.

cdr3_aa j_call v_call
CALRPGTGALFRELFF TRBJ2-2 TRBV6-1
CSVGTSGRISYNEQFF TRBJ2-1 TRBV29-1
CASSPTGITEAFF TRBJ1-1 TRBV5-1
CASSSGTGETEAFF TRBJ1-1 TRBV5-1
CASRDPGSPGSGYTF TRBJ1-2 TRBV2
CASSLRDRSTEAFF TRBJ1-1 TRBV7-2
CASSSSSGSSYNEQFF TRBJ2-1 TRBV5-1
CASSRGDTEAFF TRBJ1-1 TRBV5-1
CASSYTLTQGGEQFF TRBJ2-1 TRBV6-5
CSATNLQGAPNQPQHF TRBJ1-5 TRBV20-1
CASSFLSGYEQYF TRBJ2-7 TRBV5-5
CASSLLDWNTEAFF TRBJ1-1 TRBV12-3/TRBV12-4
CASSWGIGEAFF TRBJ1-1 TRBV6-1
CASRSSRLAGATSTGELFF TRBJ2-2 TRBV4-1
CASSRPPGDTEAFF TRBJ1-1 TRBV7-9
CATSDPGHSTDTQYF TRBJ2-3 TRBV24-1
CASSVGGGSTEAFF TRBJ1-1 TRBV9
CASSFPGQLRSYTDTQYF TRBJ2-3 TRBV11-2
CASSFGDVYNEQFF TRBJ2-1 TRBV5-5
CASSSPGQGDVTQYF TRBJ2-5 TRBV28
CASSVAPGQSTDTQYF TRBJ2-3 TRBV9
CASSSRTGKRTGELFF TRBJ2-2 TRBV7-9
CASSQTPGETQYF TRBJ2-5 TRBV7-9
CASSYNSDSEAFF TRBJ1-1 TRBV5-1
CATSDPDNYEQYF TRBJ2-7 TRBV24-1
CASSSFGTPNTEAFF TRBJ1-1 TRBV19
CSARSTLAPHFSYNEQFF TRBJ2-1 TRBV20-1
CASGGGLVNEQFF TRBJ2-1 TRBV7-2
CASSLRGNQPQHF TRBJ1-5 TRBV3-1
CASSDRDGGEQFF TRBJ2-1 TRBV6-4
CASSLFGGASGPQETQYF TRBJ2-5 TRBV12-3/TRBV12-4
CASRGAEWSKNIQYF TRBJ2-4 TRBV28
CASSRSGFDEQFF TRBJ2-1 TRBV7-9
CSASRGGSNYGYTF TRBJ1-2 TRBV20-1
CASSNYGGVGETQYF TRBJ2-5 TRBV6-4
CAIRLLGENTEAFF TRBJ1-1 TRBV10-3
CASRGTSGRGVYNEQFF TRBJ2-1 TRBV4-1
CASSEWQITSTDTQYF TRBJ2-3 TRBV6-1
CASSPWGGQGNEKLFF TRBJ1-4 TRBV4-1
CSARDPGTSTDTQYF TRBJ2-3 TRBV20-1
CASSFLDRPSNQPQHF TRBJ1-5 TRBV2
CSARARQGIQPQHF TRBJ1-5 TRBV20-1
CSARDWGAGGPDTQYF TRBJ2-3 TRBV20-1
CSARGTGWEAFF TRBJ1-1 TRBV20-1
CATSEWTGQQFF TRBJ2-1 TRBV24-1
CASLPPGLAGGVEQFF TRBJ2-1 TRBV18
CASSSTGASEKLFF TRBJ1-4 TRBV11-2
CASSLVNSGGAGEQFF TRBJ2-1 TRBV5-6
CSARAPSAGTDTQYF TRBJ2-3 TRBV20-1
CASSPTAGQGFNEQFF TRBJ2-1 TRBV11-2
CSVGWDSYNEQFF TRBJ2-1 TRBV29-1